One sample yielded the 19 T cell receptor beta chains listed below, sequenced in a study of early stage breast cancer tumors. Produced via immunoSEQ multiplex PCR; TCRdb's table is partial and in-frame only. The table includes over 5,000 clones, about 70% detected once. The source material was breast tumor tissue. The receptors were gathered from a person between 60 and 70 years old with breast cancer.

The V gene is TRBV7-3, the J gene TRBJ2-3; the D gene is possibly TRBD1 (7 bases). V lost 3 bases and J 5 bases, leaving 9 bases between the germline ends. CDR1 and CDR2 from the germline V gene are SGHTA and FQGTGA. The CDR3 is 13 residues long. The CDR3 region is CASSFQGGDTQYF. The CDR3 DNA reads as TGTGCCAGCAGCTTCCAGGGGGGAGATACGCAGTATTTT. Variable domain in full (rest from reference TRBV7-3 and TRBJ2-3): GAGVSQTPSNKVTEKGKYVELRCDPISGHTALYWYRQSLGQGPEFLIYFQGTGAADDSGLPNDRFFAVRPEGSVSTLKIQRTERGDSAVYLCASSFQGGDTQYFGPGTRLTVL.

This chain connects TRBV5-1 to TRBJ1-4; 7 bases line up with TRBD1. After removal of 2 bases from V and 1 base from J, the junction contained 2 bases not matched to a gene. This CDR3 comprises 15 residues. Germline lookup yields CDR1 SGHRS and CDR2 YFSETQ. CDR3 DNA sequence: TGCGCCAGCAGCTTTTCAGGGGGAACTAATGAAAAACTGTTTTTT. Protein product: CASSFSGGTNEKLFF.

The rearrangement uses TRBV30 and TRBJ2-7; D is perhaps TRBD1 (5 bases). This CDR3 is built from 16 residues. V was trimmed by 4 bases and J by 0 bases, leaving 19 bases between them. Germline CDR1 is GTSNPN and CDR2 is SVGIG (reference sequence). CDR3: CAWTPIATGNSYEQYF. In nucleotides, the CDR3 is TGTGCCTGGACCCCAATCGCTACAGGCAACTCCTACGAGCAGTACTTC.

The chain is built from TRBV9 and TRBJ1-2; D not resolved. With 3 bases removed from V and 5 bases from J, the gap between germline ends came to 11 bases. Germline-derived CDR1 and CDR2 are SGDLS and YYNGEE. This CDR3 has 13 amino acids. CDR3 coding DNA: TGTGCCAGCAGCGAATCCTGGGTATATGGCTACACCTTC. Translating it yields CASSESWVYGYTF.

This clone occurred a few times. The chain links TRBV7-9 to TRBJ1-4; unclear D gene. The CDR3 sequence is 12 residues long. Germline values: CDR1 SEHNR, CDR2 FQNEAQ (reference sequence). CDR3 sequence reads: CVTRDKYEKLFF. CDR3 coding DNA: TGTGTCACGAGGGATAAATATGAAAAACTGTTTTTT.

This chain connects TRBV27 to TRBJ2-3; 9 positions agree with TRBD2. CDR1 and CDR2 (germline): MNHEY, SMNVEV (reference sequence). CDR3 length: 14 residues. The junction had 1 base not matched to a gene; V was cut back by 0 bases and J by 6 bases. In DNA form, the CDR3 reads TGTGCCAGCAGTTTATCTGCGGGAGGGGATACGCAGTATTTT. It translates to CASSLSAGGDTQYF.

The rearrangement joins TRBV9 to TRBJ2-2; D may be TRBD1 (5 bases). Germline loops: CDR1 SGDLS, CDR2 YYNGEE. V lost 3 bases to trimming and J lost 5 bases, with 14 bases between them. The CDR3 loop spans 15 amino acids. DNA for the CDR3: TGTGCCAGCAGCGAGGGGCAGGTCGGGACCGGGGAGCTGTTTTTT. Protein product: CASSEGQVGTGELFF.

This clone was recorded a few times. CDR3 sequence: CASRVLGENIQYF. DNA of the CDR3: TGTGCCAGCAGGGTACTTGGGGAGAACATTCAGTACTTC. The chain has TRBV21-1 and TRBJ2-4; the tabulated D call, TRBD2, remains unverified against the DNA. TRBV21-1 is termed a pseudogene. The CDR3 loop spans 13 amino acids.

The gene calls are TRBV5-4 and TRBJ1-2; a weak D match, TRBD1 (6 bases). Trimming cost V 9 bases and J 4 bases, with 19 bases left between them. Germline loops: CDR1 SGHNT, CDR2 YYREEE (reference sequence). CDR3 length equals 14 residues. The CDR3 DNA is TGTGCCATGAGATCAGGACAGCAAGCCTATGGCTACACCTTC. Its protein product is CAMRSGQQAYGYTF. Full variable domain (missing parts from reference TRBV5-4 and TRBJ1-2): ETGVTQSPTHLIKTRGQQVTLRCSSQSGHNTVSWYQQALGQGPQFIFQYYREEENGRGNFPPRFSGLQFPNYSSELNVNALELDDSALYLCAMRSGQQAYGYTFGSGTRLTVV.

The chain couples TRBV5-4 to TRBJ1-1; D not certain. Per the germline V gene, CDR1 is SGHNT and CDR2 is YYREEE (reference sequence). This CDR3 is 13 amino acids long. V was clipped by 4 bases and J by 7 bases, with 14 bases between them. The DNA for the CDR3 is TGTGCCAGCAGCCCCAGGAGGGAGATTGAAGCTTTCTTT. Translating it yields CASSPRREIEAFF.

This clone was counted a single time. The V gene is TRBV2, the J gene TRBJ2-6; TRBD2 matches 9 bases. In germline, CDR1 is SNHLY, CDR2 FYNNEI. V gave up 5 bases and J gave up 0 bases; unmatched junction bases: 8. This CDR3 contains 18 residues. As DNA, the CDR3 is TGTGCCAGCAGTCTTAGAGCGGGGGGAAGCTCTGGGGCCAACGTCCTGACTTTC. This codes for CASSLRAGGSSGANVLTF.

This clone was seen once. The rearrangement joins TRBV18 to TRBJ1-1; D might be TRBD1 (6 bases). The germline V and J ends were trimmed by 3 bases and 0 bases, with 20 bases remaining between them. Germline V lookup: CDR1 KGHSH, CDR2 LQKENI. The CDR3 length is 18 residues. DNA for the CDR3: TGTGCCAGCTCACCCTCCGGAGGATCCCGGGACATGAACACTGAAGCTTTCTTT. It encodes CASSPSGGSRDMNTEAFF. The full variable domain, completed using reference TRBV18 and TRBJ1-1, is NAGVMQNPRHLVRRRGQEARLRCSPMKGHSHVYWYRQLPEEGLKFMVYLQKENIIDESGMPKERFSAEFPKEGPSILRIQQVVRGDSAAYFCASSPSGGSRDMNTEAFFGQGTRLTVV.

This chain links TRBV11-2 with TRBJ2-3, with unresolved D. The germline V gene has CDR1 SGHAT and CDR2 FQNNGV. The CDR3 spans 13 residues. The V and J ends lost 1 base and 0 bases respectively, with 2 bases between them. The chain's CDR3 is CASSLGSTDTQYF. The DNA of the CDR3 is TGTGCCAGCAGCTTAGGGAGCACAGATACGCAGTATTTT.

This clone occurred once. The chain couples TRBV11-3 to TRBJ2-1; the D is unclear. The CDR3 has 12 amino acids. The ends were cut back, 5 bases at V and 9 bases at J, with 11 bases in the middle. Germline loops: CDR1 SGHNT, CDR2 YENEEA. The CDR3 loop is CASSRVEGEQFF. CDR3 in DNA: TGTGCCAGCAGCAGAGTGGAAGGTGAGCAGTTCTTC.

The CDR3 loop reads CASSDRLGQPQHF. The DNA of the CDR3 is TGTGCCAGCAGCGACAGATTGGGTCAGCCCCAGCATTTT. The rearrangement uses TRBV28 and TRBJ1-5; D perhaps matches TRBD1 (5 bases). With 6 bases removed from V and 6 bases from J, the gap between germline ends came to 12 bases. Germline CDR1 is MDHEN and CDR2 is SYDVKM. The length of the CDR3 is 13 residues.

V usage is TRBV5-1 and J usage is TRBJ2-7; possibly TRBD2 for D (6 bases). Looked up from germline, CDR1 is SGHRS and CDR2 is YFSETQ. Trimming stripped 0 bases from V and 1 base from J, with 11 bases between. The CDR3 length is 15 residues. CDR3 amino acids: CASSLAPAGSYEQYF. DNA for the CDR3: TGCGCCAGCAGCTTGGCCCCGGCGGGGTCCTACGAGCAGTACTTC.

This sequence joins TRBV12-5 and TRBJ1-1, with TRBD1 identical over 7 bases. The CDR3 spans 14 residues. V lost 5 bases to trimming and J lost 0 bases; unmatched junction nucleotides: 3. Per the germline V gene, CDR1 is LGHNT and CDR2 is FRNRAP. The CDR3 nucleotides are TGTGCTAGTGGTCCTGGGACAGTGAACACTGAAGCTTTCTTT. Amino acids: CASGPGTVNTEAFF. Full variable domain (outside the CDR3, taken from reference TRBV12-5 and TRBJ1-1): DARVTQTPRHKVTEMGQEVTMRCQPILGHNTVFWYRQTMMQGLELLAYFRNRAPLDDSGMPKDRFSAEMPDATLATLKIQPSEPRDSAVYFCASGPGTVNTEAFFGQGTRLTVV.

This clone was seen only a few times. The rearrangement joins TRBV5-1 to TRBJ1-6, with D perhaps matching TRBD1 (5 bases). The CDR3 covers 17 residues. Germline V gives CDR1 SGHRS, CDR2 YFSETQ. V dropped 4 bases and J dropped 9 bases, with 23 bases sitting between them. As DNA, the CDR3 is TGCGCCAGCAGCCCGGTTCCCTGGGGGTCGCAGGGTTCACCCCTCCACTTT. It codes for CASSPVPWGSQGSPLHF.

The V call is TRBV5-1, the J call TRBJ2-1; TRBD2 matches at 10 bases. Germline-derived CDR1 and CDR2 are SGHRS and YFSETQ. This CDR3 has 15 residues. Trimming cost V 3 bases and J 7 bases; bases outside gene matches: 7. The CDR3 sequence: CASSSWPSGRNEQFF. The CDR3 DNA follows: TGCGCCAGCAGCTCTTGGCCTAGCGGGAGAAATGAGCAGTTCTTC. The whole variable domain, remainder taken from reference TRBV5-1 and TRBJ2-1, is KAGVTQTPRYLIKTRGQQVTLSCSPISGHRSVSWYQQTPGQGLQFLFEYFSETQRNKGNFPGRFSGRQFSNSRSEMNVSTLELGDSALYLCASSSWPSGRNEQFFGPGTRLTVL.